These T cell receptor beta chains were read from a single sample in a study of T cell responses to AZD1222 COVID-19 vaccine. The table came from immunoSEQ multiplex PCR; TCRdb's copy has only in-frame clones and leaves some out. Found here are over 75,000 clones, more than 80% of them singletons; the top ten hold 30% to 35%. Sequenced here: peripheral blood, sampled on day 0 of AZD1222 vaccination. These receptors were taken from an adult in good health. Both conserved end residues are part of each CDR3. The D gene is left open where the match is weak. Clone size is stated in some rows and not others, as once, few, many or a class when expanded.

clone_size	d_call	v_call	j_call	cdr3_nt	cdr3_aa
-	-	TRBV9	TRBJ2-5	TGTGCCAGCAGCGGGCGCGGATATCAAGAGACCCAGTACTTC	CASSGRGYQETQYF
-	TRBD1	TRBV6-5	TRBJ1-2	TGTGCCAGCACCCCCGGGGACAGGGTGAGCTATGGCTACACCTTC	CASTPGDRVSYGYTF
-	-	TRBV7-9	TRBJ2-3	TGTGCCAGCAGCTTAAATGTTATAGATACGCAGTATTTT	CASSLNVIDTQYF
-	-	TRBV11-2	TRBJ1-1	TGTGCCAGCAGCCATCCCCAGGGCCCGGACACTGAAGCTTTCTTT	CASSHPQGPDTEAFF
-	-	TRBV6-4	TRBJ2-3	TGTGCCAGCAGTGACGGCACCACAGATACGCAGTATTTT	CASSDGTTDTQYF
-	TRBD2	TRBV2	TRBJ2-7	TGTGCCAGCAGTGTAGCGGGAGGGCCTGGTGAGCAGTACTTC	CASSVAGGPGEQYF
-	TRBD2	TRBV6-5	TRBJ2-1	TGTGCCAGCAGCCCCAGGACTAGCGGGAGTAATGAGCAGTTCTTC	CASSPRTSGSNEQFF
-	-	TRBV18	TRBJ2-6	TGTGCCAGCTCACCCTCCTCTGGGGCCAACGTCCTGACTTTC	CASSPSSGANVLTF
few	-	TRBV6-2/TRBV6-3	TRBJ1-1	TGTGCCAGCAGTTACTCGCGATCCAGGGTATTGACTGAAGCTTTCTTT	CASSYSRSRVLTEAFF
-	TRBD2	TRBV6-2/TRBV6-3	TRBJ2-7	TGTGCCAGCAGTTACGGGCTAGCGGGAGATTACGAGCAGTACTTC	CASSYGLAGDYEQYF
-	-	TRBV7-9	TRBJ2-1	TGTGCCAGCAGCTTAACCCAGGGTCGCAATGAGCAGTTCTTC	CASSLTQGRNEQFF
-	TRBD1	TRBV5-4	TRBJ2-2	TGTGCCAGCAGCTTGGCCTCAGGGGGAACCGGGGAGCTGTTTTTT	CASSLASGGTGELFF
-	-	TRBV7-9	TRBJ2-2	TGTGCCAGCAGCTTAGCGGGGCCAAACACCGGGGAGCTGTTTTTT	CASSLAGPNTGELFF
once	-	TRBV19	TRBJ2-5	TGTGCCAGTAGGGGGACGGGACCGACACAAGAGACCCAGTACTTC	CASRGTGPTQETQYF
-	TRBD1	TRBV4-3	TRBJ2-5	TGCGCCAGCAGCTTGGGACAGGGCGAGACCCAGTACTTC	CASSLGQGETQYF
-	-	TRBV6-5	TRBJ1-2	TGTGCCAGCAGTTATCGGGGATTGAGGAATGGCTACACCTTC	CASSYRGLRNGYTF
-	-	TRBV7-9	TRBJ1-2	TGTGCCAGCAGCGGACAGCCCTATGGCTACACCTTC	CASSGQPYGYTF
-	TRBD1	TRBV29-1	TRBJ1-2	TGCAGCGTTGAGGAAGGACAGGGGATAAGCTATGGCTACACCTTC	CSVEEGQGISYGYTF
-	TRBD1	TRBV11-2	TRBJ1-6	TGTGCCAGCAGCTTCGGGACAGTCATGGGGTTT	CASSFGTVMGF
-	TRBD1	TRBV14	TRBJ1-2	TGTGCCAGCAGCCACTGGACAGGGAACTATGGCTACACCTTC	CASSHWTGNYGYTF
few	-	TRBV7-9	TRBJ2-2	TGTGCCAGCAGCTTAGCGATCGCGGGAAGTACCGGGGAGCTGTTTTTT	CASSLAIAGSTGELFF
-	-	TRBV28	TRBJ2-1	TGTGCCAGCAGGACTTTAGGGGTGGGGGCTAATGAGCAGTTCTTC	CASRTLGVGANEQFF
-	-	TRBV7-9	TRBJ1-3	TGTGCCAGCAGCCCCTCTGGAAACACCATATATTTT	CASSPSGNTIYF
-	TRBD1	TRBV6-4	TRBJ2-3	TGTGCCAGCAGTGCCGGGACAGGGGGAGGCACAGATACGCAGTATTTT	CASSAGTGGGTDTQYF
once	TRBD2	TRBV19	TRBJ2-2	TGTGCCAGTAGGAGCGGACTAGCGGGGTCCACCGGGGAGCTGTTTTTT	CASRSGLAGSTGELFF
-	-	TRBV19	TRBJ1-2	TGTGCCTGGCGGGTGTGGATTGGAGGCTACACCTTC	CAWRVWIGGYTF
-	TRBD1	TRBV9	TRBJ1-5	TGTGCCAGCAGCCCGACAGGGAATTGGCCCCAGCATTTT	CASSPTGNWPQHF
-	-	TRBV5-8	TRBJ1-1	TGTGCCAGCAGTTATTACAGGGCCACTGAAGCTTTCTTT	CASSYYRATEAFF
-	TRBD2	TRBV19	TRBJ2-1	TGTGCCACCCAACGGAATAGCGGGAATAGCTACAATGAGCAGTTCTTC	CATQRNSGNSYNEQFF
-	-	TRBV28	TRBJ2-3	TGTGCCAGCGTAAGGGGGGGCCGATTTAGCACAGATACGCAGTATTTT	CASVRGGRFSTDTQYF
-	TRBD1	TRBV18	TRBJ1-1	TGTGCCAGCTCACCTAACGGACAGGGGAACACTGAAGCTTTCTTT	CASSPNGQGNTEAFF
-	-	TRBV27	TRBJ1-2	TGTGCCAGCAGTTTAAAGGCACAGATATATGGCTACACCTTC	CASSLKAQIYGYTF
-	-	TRBV23-1	TRBJ1-5	TGCGCCAGCAGTCAACCAACAAGACAGACACGGAATCAGCCCCAGCATTTT	CASSQPTRQTRNQPQHF
-	-	TRBV6-5	TRBJ2-7	TGTGCCAGCAGTTACTCACCAGGGGGGTACGAGCAGTACTTC	CASSYSPGGYEQYF
-	-	TRBV7-9	TRBJ1-2	TGTGCCAGCAGCCCTACGGCCGATGGCTACACCTTC	CASSPTADGYTF
-	TRBD1	TRBV28	TRBJ1-3	TGTGCCAGCACACCACTGTCCGGGACAGGGCTAGGGAACACCATATATTTT	CASTPLSGTGLGNTIYF
once	-	TRBV9	TRBJ2-1	TGTGCCAGCAGCGTTGACCGGGGGGGACAGTACAATGAGCAGTTCTTC	CASSVDRGGQYNEQFF
-	TRBD2	TRBV19	TRBJ2-7	TGTGCCAGTAGTTTGTTCGGGACTAGCGGCTACGAGCAGTACTTC	CASSLFGTSGYEQYF
-	TRBD1	TRBV30	TRBJ1-4	TGTGCCTGGAGTGTCCCAGGGGGCCCGAATGAAAAACTGTTTTTT	CAWSVPGGPNEKLFF
-	-	TRBV18	TRBJ2-7	TGTGCCAGCTCACCACAAGGGACGGGAACCTACGAGCAGTACTTC	CASSPQGTGTYEQYF
-	-	TRBV5-1	TRBJ2-3	TGCGCCAGCAGCCTAGGACAGAGCACAGATACGCAGTATTTT	CASSLGQSTDTQYF
-	-	TRBV10-1	TRBJ1-5	TGCGCCAGCAGTCAGCCCCAGCATTTT	CASSQPQHF
-	-	TRBV9	TRBJ2-7	TGTGCCAGCAGCGTAGGTCAGGGGTTTTCCTACGAGCAGTACTTC	CASSVGQGFSYEQYF
few	-	TRBV5-1	TRBJ2-1	TGCGCCAGCAGGAATTGGGCCGCTCCTATGGATGAGCAGTTCTTC	CASRNWAAPMDEQFF
-	-	TRBV6-5	TRBJ2-1	TGTGCCAGCAGTTACTACGGAGGCGTGGGTCCAAATGAGCAGTTCTTC	CASSYYGGVGPNEQFF
few	-	TRBV6-6	TRBJ2-6	TGTGCCAGCAGTTACTGGGGAGCTGGGGCCAACGTCCTGACTTTC	CASSYWGAGANVLTF